These 18 T cell receptor beta chains came from one sample sequenced in a study of shared clonotypes between healthy human individuals. Here immunoSEQ multiplex PCR was the method, and the copy in TCRdb shows in-frame clones only, minus some. The table has over 850,000 clones, around 82% seen once; the top ten hold under 0.6%. The specimen sequenced was memory CD4+ T cells from PBMCs. Subset specified: CD45RA-negative fraction. Receptors were obtained from a young man in good health. Some clones in this sample may be carry-over from other donors' samples.

The gene calls are TRBV6-1 and TRBJ2-3, with D possibly being TRBD2 (6 bases). Between the trimmed V and J ends, which lost 6 bases and 1 base, there was a span of 11 bases. CDR1 and CDR2 from the germline V gene are MNHNS and SASEGT. The CDR3 runs 14 residues. In DNA, the CDR3 is TGTGCCAGCAGACCGGGGGTGCGCACAGATACGCAGTATTTT. Its translation is CASRPGVRTDTQYF.

This clone was picked up one time. The chain employs TRBV9 and TRBJ1-1; 7 nucleotides line up with TRBD1. The CDR3 contains 11 residues. Germline CDR1 and CDR2: SGDLS and YYNGEE. Trimming took 3 bases from V and 10 from J; bases not matched to a gene: 3. The CDR3, as DNA: TGTGCCAGCAGCGGACGACAGGGAGCTTTCTTT. It codes for CASSGRQGAFF.

V gene TRBV18 combines with J gene TRBJ2-5, with 7 bases that match TRBD1. Germline values: CDR1 KGHSH, CDR2 LQKENI. The CDR3 extends over 14 amino acids. J was trimmed by 3 bases and V by 5 bases; bases with no gene match: 6. The chain's CDR3 is CASSTNRGEETQYF. In nucleotides, the CDR3 is TGTGCCAGCTCAACAAACAGGGGAGAAGAGACCCAGTACTTC.

The chain combines TRBV14 with TRBJ2-3, with D perhaps matching TRBD2 (6 bases). V was shortened by 3 bases and J by 0 bases, with 19 bases between the two germline ends. The CDR3 covers 18 residues. Germline V gene lookup returns CDR1 SGHDN and CDR2 FVKESK. CDR3 loop: CASSHTGGAAISTDTQYF. CDR3 nucleotides: TGTGCCAGCAGCCATACAGGCGGGGCGGCAATAAGCACAGATACGCAGTATTTT.

V usage is TRBV6-4 and J usage is TRBJ2-1, with 7 bases lining up with TRBD1. Germline values: CDR1 MRHNA, CDR2 SNTAGT. This CDR3 region has 13 residues. Trimming removed 5 bases from V and 4 bases from J; junction bases left unmatched: 2. CDR3 in amino acids: CASSPDRYNEQFF. The CDR3 DNA is TGTGCCAGCAGTCCGGACAGGTACAATGAGCAGTTCTTC.

The chain is built from TRBV5-1 and TRBJ2-2; 13 bases are shared with TRBD2. Germline loops: CDR1 SGHRS, CDR2 YFSETQ. The trim removed 4 bases at V and 7 bases at J, leaving 10 bases unmatched. The CDR3 is 17 amino acids. The CDR3 coding sequence is TGCGCCAGCAGCCCGTTTGGACTAGCGGGAGTGAACGGGGAGCTGTTTTTT. Amino acid sequence: CASSPFGLAGVNGELFF.

The chain is built from TRBV6-5 and TRBJ1-6; TRBD1 might be the D (5 bases). V shed 2 bases and J shed 7 bases, with 9 bases lying between them. CDR1 and CDR2 from the germline V gene are MNHEY and SVGAGI. There are 14 residues in the CDR3. CDR3 in DNA: TGTGCCAGCAGTTACCAGGGTGGGAATTCACCCCTCCACTTT. It codes for CASSYQGGNSPLHF.

V gene TRBV5-4 combines with J gene TRBJ2-5, with 7 bases matching TRBD1. The CDR3 is made up of 16 amino acids. Trimming cost V 2 bases and J 7 bases; bases outside gene matches: 14. Germline V gene sequence: CDR1 SGHNT, CDR2 YYREEE (reference sequence). The CDR3 loop reads CASSLRQGISMRTQYF. For the CDR3, the DNA is TGTGCCAGCAGCTTAAGACAGGGAATAAGCATGAGGACCCAGTACTTC.

The genes are TRBV4-3 and TRBJ2-7; no firm D call. The CDR3 is 14 amino acids. V was clipped by 4 bases and J by 0 bases, with 10 bases between them. In germline, CDR1 is LGHNA, CDR2 YSLEER. The CDR3 sequence is CASSPAQYSYEQYF. CDR3 bases: TGCGCCAGCAGCCCAGCCCAGTACTCCTACGAGCAGTACTTC.

The chain links TRBV13 to TRBJ2-1; 11 bases map to TRBD2. There are 16 residues in the CDR3. The germline V gene encodes CDR1 PRHDT and CDR2 FYEKMQ (reference sequence). V shed 3 bases and J 2 bases; nucleotides not matched to a gene: 3. The CDR3 spells CASSFLSGRAYNEQFF. The CDR3 nucleotides read TGTGCCAGCAGCTTTCTTAGCGGGAGGGCCTACAATGAGCAGTTCTTC.

DNA of the CDR3: TGTGCCAGCGGATCGGACAGCTACGAGCAGTACTTC. Translation gives CASGSDSYEQYF. The chain is built from TRBV7-2 and TRBJ2-7; TRBD1 might be the D (6 bases). CDR1 SGHTA and CDR2 FQGNSA come from the germline V gene. The CDR3 has 12 residues. Trimming cost V 8 bases and J 3 bases, with 11 bases left between them.

The rearrangement uses TRBV5-1 and TRBJ1-5; the D is unclear. V was shortened by 5 bases and J by 2 bases, with 5 bases between the two germline ends. Germline CDR1 is SGHRS and CDR2 is YFSETQ. The CDR3 has 12 residues. For the CDR3, the DNA is TGCGCCAGCAGAGCCGGCAATCAGCCCCAGCATTTT. This encodes CASRAGNQPQHF.

The chain carries TRBV15 and TRBJ2-3; D not certain. V dropped 8 bases and J dropped 2 bases, with 14 bases sitting between them. Germline assignment: CDR1 LNHNV and CDR2 YYDKDF (reference sequence). The CDR3 extends over 14 amino acids. This chain's CDR3 is CATRLMADTDTQYF. Written as DNA, the CDR3 is TGTGCCACCCGACTTATGGCAGACACAGATACGCAGTATTTT.

V usage is TRBV2 and J usage is TRBJ1-6, with TRBD1 matching over 8 bases. Germline V gene sequence: CDR1 SNHLY, CDR2 FYNNEI. The CDR3 has 14 amino acids. With V trimmed by 6 bases and J by 10 bases, 8 bases remained unmatched. The CDR3 protein is CASSPDRAGSPLHF. The CDR3 coding sequence is TGTGCCAGCAGCCCGGACAGGGCAGGCTCACCCCTCCACTTT.

The chain combines TRBV18 with TRBJ1-3; TRBD1 matches 9 bases. This CDR3 is 15 amino acids long. Germline loops: CDR1 KGHSH, CDR2 LQKENI. V dropped 10 bases and J dropped 0; count of bases not matched to a gene: 7. DNA of the CDR3: TGTGCCACCAGGACAGGGGCCTCCTCTGGAAACACCATATATTTT. It encodes CATRTGASSGNTIYF.

This chain connects TRBV7-9 to TRBJ2-1, with TRBD1 matching over 9 bases. The V segment lost 6 bases and the J segment 6 bases; nucleotides outside the gene matches: 9. CDR3 size: 15 residues. Per the germline V gene, CDR1 is SEHNR and CDR2 is FQNEAQ (reference sequence). CDR3 sequence (DNA): TGTGCCAGCAGTTTAACAGGGGGCGCGGGCAATGAGCAGTTCTTC. Translation: CASSLTGGAGNEQFF.

With regard to this clone: This may come from a read error, since a much larger clone is one base off. This specimen includes other DNA sequences encoding the same CDR3. This chain links TRBV27 with TRBJ2-6; D not resolved. Germline V gene data show CDR1 as MNHEY and CDR2 as SMNVEV (reference sequence). V gave up 4 bases and J gave up 0 bases, with 7 bases separating them. The CDR3 runs 15 residues. This CDR3 reads CASSSPSSGANVLTF. In nucleotides, the CDR3 is TGTGCCAGCAGTTCACCCAGCTCTGGGGCCAACGTCCTGACTTTC.

The CDR3 is CASSQASGSYNEQFF. CDR3 bases: TGTGCCAGCAGCCAAGCGAGCGGATCCTACAATGAGCAGTTCTTC. The chain couples TRBV4-2 to TRBJ2-1; tentative D call: TRBD2 (5 bases). Trimming took off 1 base at V and 1 base at J, with 8 bases between the two ends. Germline lookup yields CDR1 LGHNA and CDR2 YNFKEQ. This CDR3 is 15 amino acids long.